The sample holds a few counts of the clone carrying this T cell receptor (beta chain). The data belong to a study of regulatory T cells in long-lasting Graves disease. Germline V gene lookup returns CDR1 DFQATT and CDR2 SNEGSKA (reference sequence). The CDR3 loop spans 13 amino acids. V lost 4 bases and J lost 4; bases outside the gene matches: 6. Both iRepertoire HTBI primers and Arm-PCR of CDR3 regions were used to build the TCR beta libraries. TCRdb redid the calling of the multiplex PCR reads with MiXCR, one entry per CDR3 protein. The sample has approximately 540,000 distinct CDR3 sequences, more than 10% seen once. Time point meaning: newly diagnosed GD, antithyroid drugs for less than 3 months. Making the TCR library involved RNA that had been extracted from PBMCs. These data also featured in a second study, about T cells in Graves' hyperthyroidism and ophthalmopathy.

The chain combines TRBV20-1 with TRBJ2-7, with TRBD2 matching over 8 bases. The starting material was peripheral blood mononuclear cells (PBMCs), obtained at new diagnosis, from a patient treated with antithyroid drugs. The clonotype comes from a woman aged 25 to 39 with Graves disease. As DNA, the CDR3 is TGCAGTGCTATTGGCGGGAGGTGGTACGAGCAGTACTTC. Translated: CSAIGGRWYEQYF.